A selection of T cell receptor beta chains follows, all from one sample in a study of Ad26.COV2.S vaccination and SARS-CoV-2 variants. TCRdb keeps only in-frame clones here, not all; method: immunoSEQ multiplex PCR. Of roughly 350,000 clones listed, more than 85% are singletons. The material was peripheral blood, obtained in a trial of Ad26.COV2.S vaccine versus placebo. These receptors were obtained from a person between 18 and 59 years old who received the Ad26.COV2.S COVID-19 vaccine or a placebo. Each CDR3 is given with its conserved first and last residue. D genes are given only for firm matches. Some rows have no size entry. The others give once, few or many, or a class for an expanded clone.

v_gene,abundance,j_gene,d_gene,CDR3nt,CDR3aa
TRBV24-1,NA,TRBJ1-5,NA,TGTGCCACCAGTGATGGAGGCAATCAGCCCCAGCATTTT,CATSDGGNQPQHF
TRBV28,NA,TRBJ1-2,NA,TGTGCCAGCAGTTTCCACAGCGAAACTAACTATGGCTACACCTTC,CASSFHSETNYGYTF
TRBV10-3,NA,TRBJ1-4,TRBD1,TGTGCCATCAGTGATGGGACAGGGGAGGGCGAAAAACTGTTTTTT,CAISDGTGEGEKLFF
TRBV3-1/TRBV3-2,NA,TRBJ2-5,NA,TGTGCCAGCAGCCAACCCGACATGCCAAGTCACACCCAGTACTTC,CASSQPDMPSHTQYF
TRBV19,NA,TRBJ2-6,TRBD1,TGTGCCAGTGTCCCCAGGGGGCGCGCCTCTGGGGCCAACGTCCTGACTTTC,CASVPRGRASGANVLTF
TRBV7-6,NA,TRBJ2-2,NA,TGTGCCAGCAGCTTTGGAGGGATCACCGGGGAGCTGTTTTTT,CASSFGGITGELFF
TRBV9,NA,TRBJ2-1,NA,TGTGCCAGCAGTTGGCAATCCCATAACAATGAGCAGTTCTTC,CASSWQSHNNEQFF
TRBV20-1,NA,TRBJ2-5,NA,TGCAGTTGCAGGGAGGAAGAGACCCAGTACTTC,CSCREEETQYF
TRBV4-3,once,TRBJ1-1,NA,TGCGCCAGCAGCCAAGCCCGGACTAGGGAACTTTCCACTGAAGCTTTCTTT,CASSQARTRELSTEAFF
TRBV2,NA,TRBJ1-2,NA,TGTGCCAGCAGTGAAGCAGGGATGGATGGCTACACCTTC,CASSEAGMDGYTF
TRBV12-3/TRBV12-4,NA,TRBJ1-5,NA,TGTGCCAGCAGCAGGATCGGGCAGCCCCAGCATTTT,CASSRIGQPQHF
TRBV6-2/TRBV6-3,once,TRBJ1-2,NA,TGTGCCAGCAGTTACGGGGGTTATGGCTACACCTTC,CASSYGGYGYTF
TRBV3-1/TRBV3-2,few,TRBJ2-2,TRBD2,TGTGCCAGCAGCCAAGATCGACTAGCGGGCAGAACCGGGGAGCTGTTTTTT,CASSQDRLAGRTGELFF
TRBV9,NA,TRBJ1-3,NA,TGTGCCAGCAGCGTAGTTGGGGGGTCGAGCTCTGGAAACACCATATATTTT,CASSVVGGSSSGNTIYF
TRBV3-1/TRBV3-2,NA,TRBJ2-7,NA,TGTGCCAGCAGCCGTTTAAGGTCGGGCGAGCAGTACTTC,CASSRLRSGEQYF
TRBV27,NA,TRBJ2-3,NA,TGTGCCAGCAGCCCCCGGGGCTTATTGCAGTATTTT,CASSPRGLLQYF
TRBV27,NA,TRBJ2-2,NA,TGTGCCAGCAGTGGGGGGGCTGGACAGGGGAACACCGGGGAGCTGTTTTTT,CASSGGAGQGNTGELFF
TRBV7-9,NA,TRBJ1-6,NA,TGTGCCAGCAGCTTAGCGGACAGCTATAATTCACCCCTCCACTTT,CASSLADSYNSPLHF
TRBV21-1,NA,TRBJ2-3,NA,TGTGCCAGCAGCAAAGTTGGGGACAGGGGAGCAGATACGCAGTATTTT,CASSKVGDRGADTQYF
TRBV6-2/TRBV6-3,NA,TRBJ2-1,TRBD1,TGTGCCAGCAGTTATCGACAGGGTCCCAACAATGAGCAGTTCTTC,CASSYRQGPNNEQFF